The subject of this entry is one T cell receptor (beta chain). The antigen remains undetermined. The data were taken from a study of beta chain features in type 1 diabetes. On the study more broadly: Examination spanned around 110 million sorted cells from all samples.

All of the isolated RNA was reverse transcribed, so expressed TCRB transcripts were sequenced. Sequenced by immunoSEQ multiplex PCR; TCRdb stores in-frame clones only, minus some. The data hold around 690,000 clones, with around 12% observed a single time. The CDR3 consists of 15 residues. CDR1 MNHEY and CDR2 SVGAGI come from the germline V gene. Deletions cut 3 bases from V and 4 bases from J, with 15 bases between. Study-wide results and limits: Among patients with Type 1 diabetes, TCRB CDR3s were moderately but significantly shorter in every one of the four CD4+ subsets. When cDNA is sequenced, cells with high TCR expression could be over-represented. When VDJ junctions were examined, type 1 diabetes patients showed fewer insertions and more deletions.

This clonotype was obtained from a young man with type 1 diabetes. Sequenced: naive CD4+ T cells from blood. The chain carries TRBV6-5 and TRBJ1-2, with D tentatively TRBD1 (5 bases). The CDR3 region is CASSYDGAGSYGYTF. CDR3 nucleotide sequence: TGTGCCAGCAGTTATGATGGGGCAGGCTCCTATGGCTACACCTTC.